These 9 T cell receptor beta chains originate from one sample sequenced in a study of shared clonotypes between healthy human individuals. The method was immunoSEQ multiplex PCR; TCRdb's version includes in-frame clones alone and lacks a portion of them. The sample has approximately 1.5 million clones, nearly 99% seen once. The sample was naive CD4+ T cells sorted from blood. Regarding subset: CD45RA+ positively selected. The receptor source for this set is a man aged 25-40 years in good health.

The chain links TRBV7-2 to TRBJ2-5; D is undetermined. Trimming removed 2 bases at V and 6 bases at J, with 16 bases between. This CDR3 has 15 residues. Germline V gives CDR1 SGHTA, CDR2 FQGNSA. In DNA form, the CDR3 reads TGTGCCAGCAGCTTATTCGGGCCAGTGATACAGACCCAGTACTTC. As protein: CASSLFGPVIQTQYF.

This chain uses TRBV9 with TRBJ2-3, with a weak D call TRBD2 (6 bases). V lost 0 bases, J lost 2 bases, and 13 bases lay in between. The CDR3 sequence is 16 residues long. The germline CDR1 and CDR2 sequences are SGDLS and YYNGEE. The CDR3 bases are TGTGCCAGCAGCGTAGCTTTGCGGGAAAACACAGATACGCAGTATTTT. As protein: CASSVALRENTDTQYF.

The chain links TRBV7-3 to TRBJ2-5, with a weak D call TRBD1 (5 bases). Germline V CDR1 and CDR2: SGHTA, FQGTGA. The CDR3 is 14 amino acids. V lost 2 bases, J lost 5 bases, and 12 bases lay in between. The CDR3 sequence is CASSLDSRTETQYF. The CDR3 region has the DNA TGTGCCAGCAGCTTAGACAGCCGAACCGAGACCCAGTACTTC.

This chain joins TRBV11-2 and TRBJ2-7; 9 bases align to TRBD1. Germline values: CDR1 SGHAT, CDR2 FQNNGV. V lost 2 bases to trimming and J lost 5 bases; unmatched junction nucleotides: 7. The CDR3 spans 15 residues. The CDR3 here is CASSLRTGQGDEQYF. The DNA of the CDR3 is TGTGCCAGCAGCTTACGGACGGGACAGGGCGACGAGCAGTACTTC.

This sequence joins TRBV5-1 and TRBJ2-1; maybe TRBD1 (6 bases). V was clipped by 0 bases and J by 4 bases, with 11 bases between them. The CDR3 totals 15 residues. Germline lookup yields CDR1 SGHRS and CDR2 YFSETQ. The CDR3 DNA follows: TGCGCCAGCAGCTTGGTGGGGACAAATTACAATGAGCAGTTCTTC. Its translation: CASSLVGTNYNEQFF.

J is TRBJ2-3 and V is TRBV18; 7 bases are a match to TRBD2. The CDR3 totals 15 residues. Germline-derived CDR1 and CDR2 are KGHSH and LQKENI. V trimming: 6 bases; J trimming: 2 bases; junction bases outside the gene matches: 8. CDR3: CASSRYLADTDTQYF. CDR3 nucleotide sequence: TGTGCCAGCTCCCGGTACCTAGCGGACACAGATACGCAGTATTTT.

The CDR3 DNA follows: TGTGCCAGCAGCTTAGCAACAGGGGCCATCTCTGGAAACACCATATATTTT. This gives the protein CASSLATGAISGNTIYF. The V and J genes are TRBV11-2 and TRBJ1-3; 7 bases are shared with TRBD1. Germline V gives CDR1 SGHAT, CDR2 FQNNGV. With 1 base clipped from V and 0 bases from J, the junction kept 6 bases outside the gene matches. The CDR3 length is 17 residues.

This clone was counted a single time. The chain couples TRBV28 to TRBJ1-1; the match to TRBD1 covers 7 bases. V lost 5 bases, J lost 5 bases, and 2 bases stayed unmatched. This CDR3 region has 12 residues. The germline V gene encodes CDR1 MDHEN and CDR2 SYDVKM. The CDR3 reads CASSRRGTEAFF. CDR3 nucleotide sequence: TGTGCCAGCAGTCGCAGGGGGACTGAAGCTTTCTTT.

The chain carries TRBV10-2 and TRBJ2-7, with D tentatively TRBD1 or TRBD2 (5 bases each). The V gene lost 4 bases and the J gene lost 2 bases, with 12 bases spanning the gap. In germline, CDR1 is WSHSY, CDR2 SAAADI. CDR3 length equals 14 residues. The CDR3 DNA reads as TGCGCCAGCAGTGGAGGGGACGTAACCTACGAGCAGTACTTC. Translated: CASSGGDVTYEQYF.